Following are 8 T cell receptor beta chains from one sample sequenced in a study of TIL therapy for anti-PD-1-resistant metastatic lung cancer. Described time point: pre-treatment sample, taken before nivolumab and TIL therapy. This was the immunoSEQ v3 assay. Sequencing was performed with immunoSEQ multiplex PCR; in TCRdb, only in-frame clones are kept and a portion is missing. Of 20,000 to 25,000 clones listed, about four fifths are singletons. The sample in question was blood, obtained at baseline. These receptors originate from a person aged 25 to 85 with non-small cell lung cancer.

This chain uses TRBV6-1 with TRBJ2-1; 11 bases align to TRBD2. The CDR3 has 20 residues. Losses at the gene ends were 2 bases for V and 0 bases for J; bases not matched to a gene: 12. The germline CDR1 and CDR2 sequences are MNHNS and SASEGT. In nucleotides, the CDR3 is TGTGCCAGCAGTGAAATCCCCGCACTAGCGGGGGTTAGCTCCTACAATGAGCAGTTCTTC. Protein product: CASSEIPALAGVSSYNEQFF.

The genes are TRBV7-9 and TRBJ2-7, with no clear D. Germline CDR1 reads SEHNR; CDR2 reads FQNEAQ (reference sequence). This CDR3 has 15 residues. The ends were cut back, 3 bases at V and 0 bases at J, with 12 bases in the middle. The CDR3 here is CASSFSTVPSYEQYF. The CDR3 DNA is TGTGCCAGCAGCTTTTCGACGGTCCCCTCCTACGAGCAGTACTTC.

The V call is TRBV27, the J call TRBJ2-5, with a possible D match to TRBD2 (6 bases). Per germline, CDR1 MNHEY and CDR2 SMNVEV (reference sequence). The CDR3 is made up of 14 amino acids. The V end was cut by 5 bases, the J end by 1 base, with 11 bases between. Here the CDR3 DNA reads TGTGCCAGCAGTCGAGGGAGGAGCCAAGAGACCCAGTACTTC. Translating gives CASSRGRSQETQYF.

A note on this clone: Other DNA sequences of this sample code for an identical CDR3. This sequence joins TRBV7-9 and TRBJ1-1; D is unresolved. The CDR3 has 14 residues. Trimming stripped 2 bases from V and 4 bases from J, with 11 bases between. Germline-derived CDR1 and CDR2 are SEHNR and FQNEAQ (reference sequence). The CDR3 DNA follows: TGTGCCAGCAGCTTAACGGGAGCGGTCACTGAAGCTTTCTTT. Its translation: CASSLTGAVTEAFF.

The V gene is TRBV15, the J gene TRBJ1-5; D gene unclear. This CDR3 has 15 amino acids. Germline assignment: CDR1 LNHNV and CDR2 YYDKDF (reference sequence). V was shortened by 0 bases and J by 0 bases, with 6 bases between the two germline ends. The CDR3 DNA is TGTGCCACCAGCAGAGACGGGTATAGCAATCAGCCCCAGCATTTT. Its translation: CATSRDGYSNQPQHF. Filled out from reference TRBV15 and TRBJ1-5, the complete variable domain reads DAMVIQNPRYQVTQFGKPVTLSCSQTLNHNVMYWYQQKSSQAPKLLFHYYDKDFNNEADTPDNFQSRRPNTSFCFLDIRSPGLGDTAMYLCATSRDGYSNQPQHFGDGTRLSIL.

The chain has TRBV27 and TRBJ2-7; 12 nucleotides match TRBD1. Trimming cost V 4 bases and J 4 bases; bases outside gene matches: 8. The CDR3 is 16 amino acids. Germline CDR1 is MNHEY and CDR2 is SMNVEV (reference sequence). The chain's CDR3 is CASSSAGTGGRYEQYF. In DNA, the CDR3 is TGTGCCAGCAGTTCAGCAGGGACAGGGGGCAGGTACGAGCAGTACTTC.

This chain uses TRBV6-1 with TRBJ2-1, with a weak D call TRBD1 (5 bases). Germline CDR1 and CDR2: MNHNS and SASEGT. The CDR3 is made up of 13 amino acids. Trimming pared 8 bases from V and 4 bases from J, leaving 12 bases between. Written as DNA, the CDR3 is TGTGCCAGCGGCCAGACAGTTTACAATGAGCAGTTCTTC. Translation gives CASGQTVYNEQFF.

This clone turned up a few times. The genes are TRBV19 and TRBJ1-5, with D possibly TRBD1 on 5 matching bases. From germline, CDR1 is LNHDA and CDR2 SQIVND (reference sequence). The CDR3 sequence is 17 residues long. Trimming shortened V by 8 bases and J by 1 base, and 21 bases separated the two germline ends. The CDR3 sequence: CASSIGTGILSNQPQHF. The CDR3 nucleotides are TGTGCCAGTTCCATCGGGACCGGCATTTTGAGCAATCAGCCCCAGCATTTT.